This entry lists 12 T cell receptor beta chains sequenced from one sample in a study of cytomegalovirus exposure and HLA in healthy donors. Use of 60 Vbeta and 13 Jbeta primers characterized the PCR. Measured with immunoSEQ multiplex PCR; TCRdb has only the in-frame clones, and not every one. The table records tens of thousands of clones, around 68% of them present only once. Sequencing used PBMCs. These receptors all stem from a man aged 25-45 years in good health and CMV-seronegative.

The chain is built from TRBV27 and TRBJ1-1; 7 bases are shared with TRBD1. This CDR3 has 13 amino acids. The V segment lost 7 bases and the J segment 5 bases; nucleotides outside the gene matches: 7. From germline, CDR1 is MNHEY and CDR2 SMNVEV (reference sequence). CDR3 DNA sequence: TGTGCCAGCACCCACAGGGGAGGTACTGAAGCTTTCTTT. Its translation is CASTHRGGTEAFF.

The CDR3 loop is CASSFEGETQYF. The CDR3 nucleotides are TGTGCCAGCAGCTTTGAGGGAGAGACCCAGTACTTC. The chain links TRBV7-9 to TRBJ2-5; maybe TRBD2 (5 bases). Deletions cut 3 bases from V and 4 bases from J, with 6 bases between. CDR3 length equals 12 residues. From germline, CDR1 is SEHNR and CDR2 FQNEAQ (reference sequence).

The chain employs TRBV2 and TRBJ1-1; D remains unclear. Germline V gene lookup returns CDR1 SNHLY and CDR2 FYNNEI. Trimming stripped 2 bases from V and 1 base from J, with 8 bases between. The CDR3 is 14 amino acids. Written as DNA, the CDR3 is TGTGCCAGCAGTGAATTATCCGGGAACACTGAAGCTTTCTTT. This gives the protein CASSELSGNTEAFF.

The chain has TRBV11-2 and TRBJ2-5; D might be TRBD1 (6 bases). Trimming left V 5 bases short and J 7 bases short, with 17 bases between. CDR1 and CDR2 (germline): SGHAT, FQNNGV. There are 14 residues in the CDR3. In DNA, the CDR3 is TGTGCCAGCAGCCCCAGGGGTATCGGCGGGACCCAGTACTTC. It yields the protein CASSPRGIGGTQYF.

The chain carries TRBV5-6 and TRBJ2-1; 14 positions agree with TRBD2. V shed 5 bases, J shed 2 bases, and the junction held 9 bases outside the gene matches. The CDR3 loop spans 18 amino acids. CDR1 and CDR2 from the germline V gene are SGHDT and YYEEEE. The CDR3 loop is CASSSTSGRAGTYNEQFF. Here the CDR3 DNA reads TGTGCCAGCAGTTCGACTAGCGGGAGGGCCGGAACCTACAATGAGCAGTTCTTC.

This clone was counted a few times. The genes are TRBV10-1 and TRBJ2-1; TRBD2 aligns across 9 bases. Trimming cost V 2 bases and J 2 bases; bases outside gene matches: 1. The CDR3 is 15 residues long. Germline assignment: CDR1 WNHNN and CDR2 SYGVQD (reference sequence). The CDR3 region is CASSEIAGAYNEQFF. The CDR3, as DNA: TGCGCCAGCAGTGAGATAGCGGGGGCCTACAATGAGCAGTTCTTC.

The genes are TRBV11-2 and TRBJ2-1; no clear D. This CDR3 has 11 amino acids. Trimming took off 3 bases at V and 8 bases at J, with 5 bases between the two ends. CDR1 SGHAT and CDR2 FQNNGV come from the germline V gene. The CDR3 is CASSFYDEQFF. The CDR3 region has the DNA TGTGCCAGCAGCTTTTATGATGAGCAGTTCTTC.

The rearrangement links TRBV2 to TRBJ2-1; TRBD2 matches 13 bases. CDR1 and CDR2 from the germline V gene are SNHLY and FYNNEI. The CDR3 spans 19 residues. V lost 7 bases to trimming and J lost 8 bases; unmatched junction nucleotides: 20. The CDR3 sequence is CASTSRTSGSIKTVHEQFF. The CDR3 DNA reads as TGTGCCAGCACCTCCCGGACTAGCGGGAGCATAAAAACGGTCCATGAGCAGTTCTTC. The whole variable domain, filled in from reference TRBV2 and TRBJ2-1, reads EPEVTQTPSHQVTQMGQEVILRCVPISNHLYFYWYRQILGQKVEFLVSFYNNEISEKSEIFDDQFSVERPDGSNFTLKIRSTKLEDSAMYFCASTSRTSGSIKTVHEQFFGPGTRLTVL.

Written as DNA, the CDR3 is TGTGCCAGCAGCTCGGGGACAGGGGTCACTGAAGCTTTCTTT. Encoded protein: CASSSGTGVTEAFF. V gene TRBV5-4 combines with J gene TRBJ1-1; 10 nucleotides align to TRBD1. The CDR3 length is 14 residues. In germline, CDR1 is SGHNT, CDR2 YYREEE (reference sequence). The V gene end was trimmed by 3 bases and the J gene end by 4 bases; junction bases not matched to a gene: 3.

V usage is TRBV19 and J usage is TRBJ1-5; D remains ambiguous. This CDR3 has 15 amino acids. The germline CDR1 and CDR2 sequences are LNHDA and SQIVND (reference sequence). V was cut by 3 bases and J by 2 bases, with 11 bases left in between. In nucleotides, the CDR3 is TGTGCCAGTAGTATTTATGGGCAGGGCAATCAGCCCCAGCATTTT. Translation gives CASSIYGQGNQPQHF. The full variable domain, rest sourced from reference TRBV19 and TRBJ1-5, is DGGITQSPKYLFRKEGQNVTLSCEQNLNHDAMYWYRQDPGQGLRLIYYSQIVNDFQKGDIAEGYSVSREKKESFPLTVTSAQKNPTAFYLCASSIYGQGNQPQHFGDGTRLSIL.

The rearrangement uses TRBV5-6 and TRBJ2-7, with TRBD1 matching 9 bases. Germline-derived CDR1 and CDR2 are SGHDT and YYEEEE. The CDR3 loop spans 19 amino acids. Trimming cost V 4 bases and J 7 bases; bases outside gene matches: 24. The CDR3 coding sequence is TGTGCCAGCAGCCGAAGGATCCAAGAGGCGGGGACAGGGCTTTGGGAGCAGTACTTC. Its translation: CASSRRIQEAGTGLWEQYF.

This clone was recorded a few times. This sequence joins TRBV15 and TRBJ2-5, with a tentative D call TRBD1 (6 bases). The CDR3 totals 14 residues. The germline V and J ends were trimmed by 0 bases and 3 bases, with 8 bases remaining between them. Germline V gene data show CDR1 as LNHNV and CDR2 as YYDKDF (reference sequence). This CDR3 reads CATSREAGEETQYF. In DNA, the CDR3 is TGTGCCACCAGCAGAGAGGCAGGGGAAGAGACCCAGTACTTC.